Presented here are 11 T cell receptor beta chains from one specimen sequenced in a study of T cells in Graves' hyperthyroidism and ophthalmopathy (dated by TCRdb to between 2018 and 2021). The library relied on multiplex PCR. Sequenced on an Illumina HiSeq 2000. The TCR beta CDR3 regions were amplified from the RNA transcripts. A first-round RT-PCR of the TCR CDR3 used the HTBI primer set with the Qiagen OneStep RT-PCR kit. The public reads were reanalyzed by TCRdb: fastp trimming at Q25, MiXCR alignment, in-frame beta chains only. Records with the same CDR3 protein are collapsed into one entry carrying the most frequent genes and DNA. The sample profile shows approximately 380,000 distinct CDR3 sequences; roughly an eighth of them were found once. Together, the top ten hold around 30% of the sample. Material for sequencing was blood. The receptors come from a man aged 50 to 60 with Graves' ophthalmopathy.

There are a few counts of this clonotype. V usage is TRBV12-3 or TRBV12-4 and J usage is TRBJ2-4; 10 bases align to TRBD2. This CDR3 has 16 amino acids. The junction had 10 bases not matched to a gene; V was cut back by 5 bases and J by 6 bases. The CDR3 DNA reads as TGTGCCAGCAGTCCATATAGCGGGAGGAAGGGAAACATTCAGTACTTC. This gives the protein CASSPYSGRKGNIQYF.

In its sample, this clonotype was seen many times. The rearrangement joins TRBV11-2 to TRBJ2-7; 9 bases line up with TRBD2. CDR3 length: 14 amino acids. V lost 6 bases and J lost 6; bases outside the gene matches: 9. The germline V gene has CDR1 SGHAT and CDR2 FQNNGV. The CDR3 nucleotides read TGTGCCAGCAGAACCGGACTAGCGCCGGGCGAGCAGTACTTC. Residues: CASRTGLAPGEQYF.

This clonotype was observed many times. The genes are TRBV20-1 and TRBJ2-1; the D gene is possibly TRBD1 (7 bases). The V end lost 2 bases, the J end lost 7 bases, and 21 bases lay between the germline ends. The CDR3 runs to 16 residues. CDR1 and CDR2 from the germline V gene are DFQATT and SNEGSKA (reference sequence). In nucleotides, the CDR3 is TGCAGTGCTAGACCTGCTCTGACAGGGAGGCCTAATGAGCAGTTCTTC. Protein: CSARPALTGRPNEQFF.

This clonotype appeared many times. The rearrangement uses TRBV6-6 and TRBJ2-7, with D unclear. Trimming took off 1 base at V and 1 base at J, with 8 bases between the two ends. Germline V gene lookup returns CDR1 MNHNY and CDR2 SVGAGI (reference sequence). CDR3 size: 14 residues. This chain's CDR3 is CASSYLDGSYEQYF. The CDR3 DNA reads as TGTGCCAGCAGTTACTTGGACGGATCCTACGAGCAGTACTTC.

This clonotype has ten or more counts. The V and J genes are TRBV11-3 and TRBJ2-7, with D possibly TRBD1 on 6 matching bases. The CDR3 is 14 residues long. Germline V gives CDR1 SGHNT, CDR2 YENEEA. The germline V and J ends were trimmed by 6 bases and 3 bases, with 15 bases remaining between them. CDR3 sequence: CASSLQGEGYEQYF. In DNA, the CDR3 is TGTGCCAGCAGTTTACAGGGTGAAGGCTACGAGCAGTACTTC.

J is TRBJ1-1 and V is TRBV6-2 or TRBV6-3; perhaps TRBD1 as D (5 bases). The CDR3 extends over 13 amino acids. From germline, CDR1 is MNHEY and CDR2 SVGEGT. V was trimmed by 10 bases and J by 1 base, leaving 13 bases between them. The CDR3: CATPTGQNTEAFF. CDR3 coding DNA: TGTGCCACCCCGACCGGACAGAACACTGAAGCTTTCTTT.

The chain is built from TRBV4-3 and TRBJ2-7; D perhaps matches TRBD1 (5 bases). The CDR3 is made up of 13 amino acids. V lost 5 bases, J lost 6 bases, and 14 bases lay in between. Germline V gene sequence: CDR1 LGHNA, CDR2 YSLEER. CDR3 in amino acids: CASSEGVQTEQYF. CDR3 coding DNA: TGCGCCAGCAGCGAAGGGGTACAGACCGAGCAGTACTTC.

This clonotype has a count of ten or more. The CDR3 DNA reads as TGCAGCGGTGGGCAGGGGATTAGCACAGATACGCAGTATTTT. As protein: CSGGQGISTDTQYF. The chain employs TRBV29-1 and TRBJ2-3; a weak D match, TRBD1 (6 bases). V was pared by 7 bases and J by 0 bases, with 14 bases between. Germline CDR1 SQVTM, CDR2 ANQGSEA. This CDR3 contains 14 residues.

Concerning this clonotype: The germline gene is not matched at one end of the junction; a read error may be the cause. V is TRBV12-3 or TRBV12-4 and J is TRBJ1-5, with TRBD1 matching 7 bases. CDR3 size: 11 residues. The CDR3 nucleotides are TGTGCCAGCAGCATTACGGGACAGATGAATTTT. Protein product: CASSITGQMNF.

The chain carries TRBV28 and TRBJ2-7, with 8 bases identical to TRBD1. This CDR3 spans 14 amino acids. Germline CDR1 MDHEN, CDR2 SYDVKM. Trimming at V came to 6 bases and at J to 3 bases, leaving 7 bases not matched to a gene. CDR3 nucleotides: TGTGCCAGCAGAGTCGGACAGGGTTACTACGAGCAGTACTTC. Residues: CASRVGQGYYEQYF. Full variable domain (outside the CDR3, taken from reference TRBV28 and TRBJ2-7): DVKVTQSSRYLVKRTGEKVFLECVQDMDHENMFWYRQDPGLGLRLIYFSYDVKMKEKGDIPEGYSVSREKKERFSLILESASTNQTSMYLCASRVGQGYYEQYFGPGTRLTVT.

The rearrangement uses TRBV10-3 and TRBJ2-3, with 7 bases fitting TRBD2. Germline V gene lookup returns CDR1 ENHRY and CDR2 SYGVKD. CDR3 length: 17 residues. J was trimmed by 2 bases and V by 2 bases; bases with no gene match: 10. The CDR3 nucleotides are TGTGCCATCAGTGAGGACTCCGGGACTATTGACACAGATACGCAGTATTTT. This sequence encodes CAISEDSGTIDTDTQYF.